This T cell receptor (beta chain) came from a study of siplizumab effects on memory and regulatory T cells. The protocol was immunoSEQ multiplex PCR, while the TCRdb copy is restricted to in-frame clones and leaves out a portion. The sample lists 85,000 to 120,000 clones, 90% to 95% occurring once. Of note for this clone: Its matching antigen is unknown.

Notes on the study in general: A minor share of alloreactive clones matched unstimulated subsets. Neither a naive nor a memory phenotype was assignable to roughly 80-95% of proliferating CD4+ or CD8+ clones. Alloreactive sequences tracing back to unstimulated CD4+ memory cells fell significantly with siplizumab.

This clonotype was sampled from a human donor in good health. The sequenced sample consisted of CD4+ T cells sorted from blood.

The CDR3 region is CASSLTTANNYGYTF. The DNA of the CDR3 is TGCGCCAGCAGCTTGACAACAGCTAACAACTATGGCTACACCTTC. This chain links TRBV5-1 with TRBJ1-2; D is unclear. From germline, CDR1 is SGHRS and CDR2 YFSETQ. This CDR3 has 15 residues. V was clipped by 1 base and J by 2 bases, with 12 bases between them.